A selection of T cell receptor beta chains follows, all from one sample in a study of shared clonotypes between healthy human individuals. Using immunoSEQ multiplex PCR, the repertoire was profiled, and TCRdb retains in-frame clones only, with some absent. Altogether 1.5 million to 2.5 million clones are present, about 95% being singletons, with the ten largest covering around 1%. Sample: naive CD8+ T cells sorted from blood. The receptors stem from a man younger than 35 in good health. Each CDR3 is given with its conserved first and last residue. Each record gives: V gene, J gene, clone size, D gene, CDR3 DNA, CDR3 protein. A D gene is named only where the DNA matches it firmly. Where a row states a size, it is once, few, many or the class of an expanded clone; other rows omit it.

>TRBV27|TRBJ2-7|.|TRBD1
TGTGCCAGCAGTCCCTCCTCCGGGACAGGGTTCCACGAGCAGTACTTC
CASSPSSGTGFHEQYF
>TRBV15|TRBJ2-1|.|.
TGTGCCACCAGCAGCCAGCCGCCCTACAATGAGCAGTTCTTC
CATSSQPPYNEQFF
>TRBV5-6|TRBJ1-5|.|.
TGTGCCAGCAGCTTTCGATGGGCCAATCAGCCCCAGCATTTT
CASSFRWANQPQHF
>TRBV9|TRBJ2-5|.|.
TGTGCCAGCAGCGTAGGGGGTCTCGGGGTCCAGTACTTC
CASSVGGLGVQYF
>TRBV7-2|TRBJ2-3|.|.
TGTGCCAGCAGCTTCTCTAGTCTCAACTTTAACTCAAGGGATACGCAGTATTTT
CASSFSSLNFNSRDTQYF
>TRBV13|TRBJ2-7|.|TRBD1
TGTGCCAGCAGCTTAGAGGGACAGGGGGTGAACGAGCAGTACTTC
CASSLEGQGVNEQYF
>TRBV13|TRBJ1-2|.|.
TGTGCCAGCAGCTTAGAACGGAGCTACTATGGCTACACCTTC
CASSLERSYYGYTF
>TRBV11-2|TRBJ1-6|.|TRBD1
TGTGCCAGCAGCCGACAGGGAGTGGCGTATTCACCCCTCCACTTT
CASSRQGVAYSPLHF
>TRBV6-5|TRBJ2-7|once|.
TGTGCCAGCAGTTACTGGACAGGAGGGAGCGAGCAGTACTTC
CASSYWTGGSEQYF
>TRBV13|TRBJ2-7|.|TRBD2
TGTGCCAGCAGCTCCGCGGGAACTAGCGCCTACGAGCAGTACTTC
CASSSAGTSAYEQYF
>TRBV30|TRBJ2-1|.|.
TGTGCCTGGAGTCAAGAGACCGAATTAATTGGCAATGAGCAGTTCTTC
CAWSQETELIGNEQFF
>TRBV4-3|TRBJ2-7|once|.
TGCGCCAGCAGCCAAGGTTCGGCAGGGAACTACGAGCAGTACTTC
CASSQGSAGNYEQYF
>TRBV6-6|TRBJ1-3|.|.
TGTGCCAACCAGACGGGGCTCGGAAACACCATATATTTT
CANQTGLGNTIYF
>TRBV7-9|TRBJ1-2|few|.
TGTGCCAGCAGCTCGAGAGGGGGTAACTATGGCTACACCTTC
CASSSRGGNYGYTF
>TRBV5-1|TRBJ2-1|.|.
TGCGCCAGCAGCTTGGGAGGGGTATCCTACAATGAGCAGTTCTTC
CASSLGGVSYNEQFF
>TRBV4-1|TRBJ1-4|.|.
TGCGCCAGCAGCCAACCATCGGGGCCAAATGAAAAACTGTTTTTT
CASSQPSGPNEKLFF
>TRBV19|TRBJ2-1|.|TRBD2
TGTGCCAGTAGTATCGTAGCGGGGGCCAATGAGCAGTTCTTC
CASSIVAGANEQFF
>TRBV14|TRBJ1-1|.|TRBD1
TGTGCCAGCAGCCTATACGACAGGGCAATCGCTGAAGCTTTCTTT
CASSLYDRAIAEAFF
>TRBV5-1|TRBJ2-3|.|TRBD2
TGCGCCAGCAGCTTGTCCCCCAACGGGGGGGCGGGAGATACGCAGTATTTT
CASSLSPNGGAGDTQYF
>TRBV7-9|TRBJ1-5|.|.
TGTGCCAGCAGCGACGGACAGCTTCAGCCCCAGCATTTT
CASSDGQLQPQHF
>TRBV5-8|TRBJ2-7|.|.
TGTGCCAGCAGTATCGACAGGAGCTACTACGAGCAGTACTTC
CASSIDRSYYEQYF
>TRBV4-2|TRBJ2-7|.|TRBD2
TGTGCCAGCAGCCAAGATAGGCTAGCGGCAGGATTATCCTACGAGCAGTACTTC
CASSQDRLAAGLSYEQYF
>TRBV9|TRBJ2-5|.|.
TGTGCCAGCAGCGTAGGGGCAGCTACTGAAGAGACCCAGTACTTC
CASSVGAATEETQYF
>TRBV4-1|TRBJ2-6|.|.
TGCGCCAGCAGCCAAGTCGGACTCTCTGGGGCCAACGTCCTGACTTTC
CASSQVGLSGANVLTF
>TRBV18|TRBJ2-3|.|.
TGTGCCAGCTCCGGTAATTTACGGGGCACAGATACGCAGTATTTT
CASSGNLRGTDTQYF
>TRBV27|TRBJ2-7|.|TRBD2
TGTGCCAGCAGTCCCGGGGGGTACGAGCAGTACTTC
CASSPGGYEQYF
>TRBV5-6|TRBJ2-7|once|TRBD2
TGTGCCAGCAGCACGGGACTAGTTCACTACGAGCAGTACTTC
CASSTGLVHYEQYF
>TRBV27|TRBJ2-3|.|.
TGTGCCAGCAGTCCGGTTGGTGCAGATACGCAGTATTTT
CASSPVGADTQYF